The entry below describes one TCR beta chain. What it recognizes is unknown. Sequencing used immunoSEQ multiplex PCR; TCRdb keeps in-frame clones, though not all of them. The top ten clones hold roughly 6.9% of a sample with just over 150,000 clones, 80% to 90% of them seen once. The data originate from a study of T cell responses to AZD1222 COVID-19 vaccine. Study outcomes and limitations: Regions left unmutated in variants are reportedly the target of nearly half of spike-specific TCRs. The donor group comprised mostly white British people and more females; the analysis possibly underestimated clonal diversity. Spike-specific TCR breadth and depth were elevated following two AZD1222 doses.

CDR1 and CDR2 from the germline V gene are SGHTA and FQGTGA. V was trimmed by 0 bases and J by 6 bases, leaving 5 bases between them. This CDR3 has 12 residues. This specimen was peripheral blood, taken after recovery from COVID-19. The sequence was collected from an adult who had recovered from COVID-19. The chain couples TRBV7-3 to TRBJ1-1; D ambiguous. As DNA, the CDR3 is TGTGCCAGCAGCTTAACCAGAGCTGAAGCTTTCTTT. This gives the protein CASSLTRAEAFF.